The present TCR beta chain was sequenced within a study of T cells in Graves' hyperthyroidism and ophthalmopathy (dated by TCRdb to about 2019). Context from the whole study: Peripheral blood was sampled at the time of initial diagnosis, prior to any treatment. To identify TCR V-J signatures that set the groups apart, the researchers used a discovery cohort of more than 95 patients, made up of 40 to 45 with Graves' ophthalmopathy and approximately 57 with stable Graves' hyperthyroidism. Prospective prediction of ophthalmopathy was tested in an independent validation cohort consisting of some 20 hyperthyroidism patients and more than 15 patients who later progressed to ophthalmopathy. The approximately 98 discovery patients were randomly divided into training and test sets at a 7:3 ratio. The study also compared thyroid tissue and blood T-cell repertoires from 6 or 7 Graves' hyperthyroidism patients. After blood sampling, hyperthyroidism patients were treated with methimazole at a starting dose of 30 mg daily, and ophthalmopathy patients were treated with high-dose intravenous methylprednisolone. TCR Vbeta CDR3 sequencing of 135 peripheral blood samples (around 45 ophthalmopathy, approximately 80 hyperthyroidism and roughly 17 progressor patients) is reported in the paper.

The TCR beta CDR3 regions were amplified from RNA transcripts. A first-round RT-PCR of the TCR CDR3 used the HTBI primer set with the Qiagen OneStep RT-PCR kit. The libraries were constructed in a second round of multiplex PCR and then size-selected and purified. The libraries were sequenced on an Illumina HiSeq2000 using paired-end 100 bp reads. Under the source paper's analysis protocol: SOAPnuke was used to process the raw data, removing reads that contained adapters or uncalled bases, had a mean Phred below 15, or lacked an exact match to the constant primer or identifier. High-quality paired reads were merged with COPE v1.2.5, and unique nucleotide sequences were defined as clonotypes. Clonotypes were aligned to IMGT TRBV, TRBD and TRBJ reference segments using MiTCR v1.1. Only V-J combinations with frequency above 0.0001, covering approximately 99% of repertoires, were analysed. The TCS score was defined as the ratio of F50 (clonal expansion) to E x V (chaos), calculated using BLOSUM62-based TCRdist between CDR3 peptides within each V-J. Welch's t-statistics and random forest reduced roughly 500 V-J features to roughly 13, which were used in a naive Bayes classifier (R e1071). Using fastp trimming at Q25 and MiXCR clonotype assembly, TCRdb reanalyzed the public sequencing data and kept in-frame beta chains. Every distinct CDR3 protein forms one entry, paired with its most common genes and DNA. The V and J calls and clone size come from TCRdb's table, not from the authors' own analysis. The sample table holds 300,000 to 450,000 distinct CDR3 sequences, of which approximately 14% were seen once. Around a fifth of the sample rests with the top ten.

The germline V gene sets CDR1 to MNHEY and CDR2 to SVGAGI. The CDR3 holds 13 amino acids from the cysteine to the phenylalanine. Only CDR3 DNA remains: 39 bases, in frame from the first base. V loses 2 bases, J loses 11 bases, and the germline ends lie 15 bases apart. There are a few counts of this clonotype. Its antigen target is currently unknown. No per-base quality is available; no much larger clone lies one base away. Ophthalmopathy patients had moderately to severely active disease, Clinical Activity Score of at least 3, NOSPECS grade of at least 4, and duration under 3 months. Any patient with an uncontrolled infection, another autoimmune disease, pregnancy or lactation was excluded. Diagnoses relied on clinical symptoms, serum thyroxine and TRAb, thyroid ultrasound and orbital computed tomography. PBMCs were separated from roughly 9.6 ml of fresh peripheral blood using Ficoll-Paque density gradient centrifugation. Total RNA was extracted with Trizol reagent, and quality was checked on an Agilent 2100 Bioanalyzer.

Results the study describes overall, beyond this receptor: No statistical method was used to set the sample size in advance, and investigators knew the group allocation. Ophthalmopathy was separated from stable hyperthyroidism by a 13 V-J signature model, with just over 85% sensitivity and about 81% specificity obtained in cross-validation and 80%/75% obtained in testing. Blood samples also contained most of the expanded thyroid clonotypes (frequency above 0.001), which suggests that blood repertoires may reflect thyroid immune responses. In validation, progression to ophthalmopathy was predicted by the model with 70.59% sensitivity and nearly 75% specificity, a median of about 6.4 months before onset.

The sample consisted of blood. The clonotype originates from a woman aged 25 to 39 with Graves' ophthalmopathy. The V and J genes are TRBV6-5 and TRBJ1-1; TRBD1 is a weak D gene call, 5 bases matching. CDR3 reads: CASSYGAGGMAFF. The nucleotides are TGTGCCAGCAGTTACGGGGCGGGGGGGATGGCTTTCTTT.